Listed below are T cell receptor beta chains from one sample, sequenced in a study of blood T cell repertoires in COVID-19. Data came from immunoSEQ multiplex PCR; TCRdb stores just in-frame clones and leaves some out. Of approximately 66,000 clones listed, about 87% are singletons. Sequencing used peripheral blood. The receptors come from a man aged 60 to 69 with acute or convalescent COVID-19. Each CDR3 is given with its conserved first and last residue. Fields, in order: D gene, V gene, J gene, clone size, CDR3 protein, CDR3 DNA. The D gene is left open where the match is weak. Size values are once, few and many counts, or a class for expanded clones, and some rows have none.

d_gene: TRBD1; v_gene: TRBV19; j_gene: TRBJ1-5; abundance: NA; CDR3aa: CASSKPQGIKNQPQHF; CDR3nt: TGTGCCAGTAGTAAACCACAGGGGATCAAGAATCAGCCCCAGCATTTT
d_gene: TRBD2; v_gene: TRBV2; j_gene: TRBJ2-3; abundance: few; CDR3aa: CASRPPRTSGGGFTDTQYF; CDR3nt: TGTGCCAGCAGGCCCCCCCGGACTAGCGGGGGGGGCTTCACAGATACGCAGTATTTT
d_gene: NA; v_gene: TRBV7-2; j_gene: TRBJ2-3; abundance: NA; CDR3aa: CASSSRELIRTDTQYF; CDR3nt: TGTGCCAGCAGCTCCAGGGAACTCATCCGCACAGATACGCAGTATTTT
d_gene: TRBD1; v_gene: TRBV10-3; j_gene: TRBJ1-2; abundance: NA; CDR3aa: CAIRPGQDLSRYTF; CDR3nt: TGTGCCATCAGGCCGGGACAGGATCTATCTCGGTACACCTTC
d_gene: TRBD2; v_gene: TRBV3-1/TRBV3-2; j_gene: TRBJ2-7; abundance: NA; CDR3aa: CASRQAGGSSYEQYF; CDR3nt: TGTGCCAGCAGGCAAGCGGGGGGGAGCTCCTACGAGCAGTACTTC
d_gene: TRBD2; v_gene: TRBV3-1/TRBV3-2; j_gene: TRBJ2-1; abundance: NA; CDR3aa: CASSQGPLGTSGDKQFF; CDR3nt: TGTGCCAGCAGCCAAGGGCCCCTCGGGACTAGCGGTGACAAGCAGTTCTTC
d_gene: NA; v_gene: TRBV29-1; j_gene: TRBJ1-3; abundance: NA; CDR3aa: CSFGARTRNTIYF; CDR3nt: TGCAGCTTTGGGGCCAGGACAAGAAACACCATATATTTT
d_gene: NA; v_gene: TRBV15; j_gene: TRBJ1-5; abundance: few; CDR3aa: CATSRDNFLPQHF; CDR3nt: TGTGCCACCAGCAGAGATAACTTTCTGCCCCAGCATTTT
d_gene: NA; v_gene: TRBV6-5; j_gene: TRBJ1-2; abundance: NA; CDR3aa: CASSYSSKGGAGYTF; CDR3nt: TGTGCCAGCAGTTACTCTTCGAAAGGAGGAGCTGGCTACACCTTC
d_gene: NA; v_gene: TRBV29-1; j_gene: TRBJ2-1; abundance: few; CDR3aa: CSVTPRLTYNEQFF; CDR3nt: TGCAGCGTGACGCCTAGACTAACCTACAATGAGCAGTTCTTC
d_gene: NA; v_gene: TRBV29-1; j_gene: TRBJ1-1; abundance: NA; CDR3aa: CSGKAGTEAFF; CDR3nt: TGCAGCGGCAAAGCCGGCACTGAAGCTTTCTTT
d_gene: NA; v_gene: TRBV2; j_gene: TRBJ1-2; abundance: once; CDR3aa: CASSVTGNYGYTF; CDR3nt: TGTGCCAGCAGTGTTACAGGGAACTATGGCTACACCTTC
d_gene: NA; v_gene: TRBV7-6; j_gene: TRBJ2-7; abundance: NA; CDR3aa: CASSLGNRGGYEQYF; CDR3nt: TGTGCCAGCAGCTTAGGTAACAGGGGAGGCTACGAGCAGTACTTC
d_gene: NA; v_gene: TRBV6-2/TRBV6-3; j_gene: TRBJ2-3; abundance: NA; CDR3aa: CASSPGLITDTQYF; CDR3nt: TGTGCCAGCAGCCCGGGACTTATCACAGATACGCAGTATTTT
d_gene: NA; v_gene: TRBV10-2; j_gene: TRBJ1-2; abundance: NA; CDR3aa: CASREGVYTF; CDR3nt: TGCGCCAGCAGGGAGGGAGTCTACACCTTC
d_gene: NA; v_gene: TRBV14; j_gene: TRBJ1-3; abundance: NA; CDR3aa: CASSQVFYGEDTIYF; CDR3nt: TGTGCCAGCAGCCAAGTGTTTTACGGTGAAGACACCATATATTTT
d_gene: NA; v_gene: TRBV11-2; j_gene: TRBJ1-2; abundance: NA; CDR3aa: CASSFRGGHGYTF; CDR3nt: TGTGCCAGCAGCTTCCGGGGGGGCCATGGCTACACCTTC
d_gene: NA; v_gene: TRBV28; j_gene: TRBJ1-1; abundance: NA; CDR3aa: CASSLRGGNTEAFF; CDR3nt: TGTGCCAGCAGCCTAAGAGGGGGGAACACTGAAGCTTTCTTT
d_gene: NA; v_gene: TRBV18; j_gene: TRBJ2-2; abundance: NA; CDR3aa: CASSRGTGELFF; CDR3nt: TGTGCCAGCTCACGAGGTACCGGGGAGCTGTTTTTT
d_gene: NA; v_gene: TRBV18; j_gene: TRBJ2-7; abundance: NA; CDR3aa: CASSDPGDSSYEQYF; CDR3nt: TGTGCCAGCTCGGACCCGGGGGACTCATCCTACGAGCAGTACTTC
d_gene: TRBD1; v_gene: TRBV5-1; j_gene: TRBJ2-1; abundance: NA; CDR3aa: CASSLTLGTANEQFF; CDR3nt: TGCGCCAGCAGCTTGACACTCGGGACAGCTAATGAGCAGTTCTTC
d_gene: TRBD1; v_gene: TRBV24-1; j_gene: TRBJ1-5; abundance: NA; CDR3aa: CATSNLSGQLNQPQHF; CDR3nt: TGTGCCACCAGTAATCTTTCGGGACAGCTTAATCAGCCCCAGCATTTT
d_gene: NA; v_gene: TRBV6-1; j_gene: TRBJ1-2; abundance: NA; CDR3aa: CASSDGTRTLGGYTF; CDR3nt: TGTGCCAGCAGTGACGGGACACGAACTCTGGGTGGCTACACCTTC
d_gene: TRBD1; v_gene: TRBV10-3; j_gene: TRBJ2-7; abundance: NA; CDR3aa: CAIRAGQGYEQYF; CDR3nt: TGTGCCATCAGGGCGGGACAGGGCTACGAGCAGTACTTC
d_gene: TRBD1; v_gene: TRBV7-2; j_gene: TRBJ1-2; abundance: NA; CDR3aa: CASSLVRAGQGTNGYTF; CDR3nt: TGTGCCAGCAGCTTAGTAAGGGCGGGACAGGGGACGAATGGCTACACCTTC
d_gene: NA; v_gene: TRBV6-6; j_gene: TRBJ1-3; abundance: NA; CDR3aa: CASSYGEMVGNTIYF; CDR3nt: TGTGCCAGCAGTTACGGGGAGATGGTTGGAAACACCATATATTTT
d_gene: TRBD1; v_gene: TRBV18; j_gene: TRBJ2-6; abundance: NA; CDR3aa: CASSTTGGFSGANVLTF; CDR3nt: TGTGCCAGCTCAACGACAGGGGGTTTCTCTGGGGCCAACGTCCTGACTTTC
d_gene: TRBD1; v_gene: TRBV18; j_gene: TRBJ1-1; abundance: NA; CDR3aa: CASSLAGTDEAFF; CDR3nt: TGTGCCAGCTCTCTTGCAGGGACAGATGAAGCTTTCTTT
d_gene: TRBD1; v_gene: TRBV6-6; j_gene: TRBJ1-6; abundance: NA; CDR3aa: CASSYSQGGADSPLHF; CDR3nt: TGTGCCAGCAGTTACTCACAGGGGGGGGCAGATTCACCCCTCCACTTT
d_gene: TRBD1; v_gene: TRBV2; j_gene: TRBJ2-2; abundance: few; CDR3aa: CASSPGTGGTGELFF; CDR3nt: TGTGCCAGCAGCCCCGGGACAGGGGGCACCGGGGAGCTGTTTTTT
d_gene: NA; v_gene: TRBV30; j_gene: TRBJ1-6; abundance: NA; CDR3aa: CAFLGPGRNSPLHF; CDR3nt: TGTGCCTTCCTAGGTCCGGGGAGAAATTCACCCCTCCACTTT
d_gene: TRBD1; v_gene: TRBV6-5; j_gene: TRBJ1-2; abundance: NA; CDR3aa: CASSYRDRAYGYTF; CDR3nt: TGTGCCAGCAGTTACCGGGACAGGGCCTATGGCTACACCTTC
d_gene: TRBD1; v_gene: TRBV4-3; j_gene: TRBJ1-1; abundance: NA; CDR3aa: CASSEDRATEAFF; CDR3nt: TGCGCCAGCAGCGAGGACAGGGCCACTGAAGCTTTCTTT
d_gene: NA; v_gene: TRBV7-2; j_gene: TRBJ2-7; abundance: NA; CDR3aa: CASSPRHTYEQYF; CDR3nt: TGTGCCAGCAGCCCCCGCCACACCTACGAGCAGTACTTC
d_gene: NA; v_gene: TRBV10-3; j_gene: TRBJ2-7; abundance: NA; CDR3aa: CAISGQETYEQYF; CDR3nt: TGTGCCATCAGTGGACAGGAAACCTACGAGCAGTACTTC
d_gene: NA; v_gene: TRBV7-6; j_gene: TRBJ1-3; abundance: NA; CDR3aa: CASSPLAGVSGNTIYF; CDR3nt: TGTGCCAGCAGCCCCCTAGCAGGGGTCTCTGGAAACACCATATATTTT
d_gene: TRBD1; v_gene: TRBV29-1; j_gene: TRBJ1-2; abundance: NA; CDR3aa: CSVEGQGVVDGYTF; CDR3nt: TGCAGCGTTGAAGGGCAGGGGGTGGTCGATGGCTACACCTTC
d_gene: TRBD2; v_gene: TRBV7-8; j_gene: TRBJ2-1; abundance: NA; CDR3aa: CASSARLAGVSEQFF; CDR3nt: TGTGCCAGCAGCGCCCGACTAGCGGGGGTTTCTGAGCAGTTCTTC